What follows are 6 T cell receptor beta chains derived from one specimen sequenced in a study of blood T cell repertoires in COVID-19. TCRdb's copy holds only in-frame clones and misses some; the assay was immunoSEQ multiplex PCR. The table includes around 130,000 clones, roughly 84% detected once. The sequenced sample was peripheral blood. The origin of the receptors is a man aged 25-45 years with COVID-19, enrolled during active disease.

This clone was seen a handful of times. V usage is TRBV5-1 and J usage is TRBJ2-2; tentatively, D is TRBD1 (5 bases). With 4 bases removed from V and 6 bases from J, the gap between germline ends came to 16 bases. The CDR3 is 15 residues long. Germline CDR1 SGHRS, CDR2 YFSETQ. CDR3 nucleotides: TGCGCCAGCAGCCCCTTACCAGGGCCCCCCGGGGAGCTGTTTTTT. Protein sequence: CASSPLPGPPGELFF.

CDR3: CATSDAFTSGRSYGNEQFF. The CDR3 DNA reads as TGTGCCACCAGTGATGCGTTTACTAGCGGGAGAAGTTATGGGAATGAGCAGTTCTTC. The V and J genes are TRBV24-1 and TRBJ2-1; 11 bases match TRBD2. Trimming took 3 bases from V and 7 from J; bases not matched to a gene: 16. The germline gives CDR1 KGHDR, CDR2 SFDVKD. The CDR3 covers 19 residues.

This sequence joins TRBV5-6 and TRBJ1-4; possible D gene TRBD1, 5 bases. CDR3 size: 15 residues. The V end was cut by 2 bases, the J end by 5 bases, with 13 bases between. The germline gives CDR1 SGHDT, CDR2 YYEEEE. The CDR3 sequence: CASSLLRGENEKLFF. CDR3 sequence (DNA): TGTGCCAGCAGCTTACTACGGGGGGAGAATGAAAAACTGTTTTTT.

The genes are TRBV7-2 and TRBJ2-1; D is perhaps TRBD2 (6 bases). Germline V CDR1 and CDR2: SGHTA, FQGNSA. This CDR3 is built from 13 residues. The ends were cut back, 5 bases at V and 9 bases at J, with 14 bases in the middle. As DNA, the CDR3 is TGTGCCAGCAGCGAGACTAGTGTCGGTGAGCAGTTCTTC. It specifies CASSETSVGEQFF.

CDR3 residues: CASSPGSKQDTGELFF. The CDR3 DNA reads as TGTGCCAGCAGCCCGGGGTCCAAGCAGGACACCGGGGAGCTGTTTTTT. The chain links TRBV7-9 to TRBJ2-2; tentative D call: TRBD2 (5 bases). There are 16 residues in the CDR3. Per the germline V gene, CDR1 is SEHNR and CDR2 is FQNEAQ (reference sequence). The V and J ends lost 5 bases and 3 bases respectively, with 16 bases between them.

The V gene is TRBV18, the J gene TRBJ1-1; D not resolved. This CDR3 comprises 17 residues. Deletions cut 0 bases from V and 4 bases from J, with 18 bases between. Germline-derived CDR1 and CDR2 are KGHSH and LQKENI. CDR3 DNA sequence: TGTGCCAGCTCACCACCTGGAGGGAGGGTAGGTCGCACTGAAGCTTTCTTT. Translation gives CASSPPGGRVGRTEAFF. Full variable domain (outside the CDR3, taken from reference TRBV18 and TRBJ1-1): NAGVMQNPRHLVRRRGQEARLRCSPMKGHSHVYWYRQLPEEGLKFMVYLQKENIIDESGMPKERFSAEFPKEGPSILRIQQVVRGDSAAYFCASSPPGGRVGRTEAFFGQGTRLTVV.